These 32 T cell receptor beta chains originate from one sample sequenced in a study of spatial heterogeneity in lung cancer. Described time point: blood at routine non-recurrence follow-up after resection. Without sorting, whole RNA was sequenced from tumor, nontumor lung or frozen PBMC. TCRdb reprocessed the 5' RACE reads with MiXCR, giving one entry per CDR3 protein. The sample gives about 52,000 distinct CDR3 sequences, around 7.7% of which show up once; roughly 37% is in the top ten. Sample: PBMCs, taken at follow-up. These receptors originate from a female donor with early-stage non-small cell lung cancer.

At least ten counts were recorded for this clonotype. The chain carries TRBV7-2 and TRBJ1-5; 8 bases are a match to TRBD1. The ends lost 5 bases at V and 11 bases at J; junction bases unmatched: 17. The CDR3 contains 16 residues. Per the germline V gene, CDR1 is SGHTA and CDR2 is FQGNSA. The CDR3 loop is CASSADRGTSAGAQHF. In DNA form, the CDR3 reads TGTGCCAGCAGCGCCGACAGGGGCACATCTGCAGGGGCCCAGCATTTT.

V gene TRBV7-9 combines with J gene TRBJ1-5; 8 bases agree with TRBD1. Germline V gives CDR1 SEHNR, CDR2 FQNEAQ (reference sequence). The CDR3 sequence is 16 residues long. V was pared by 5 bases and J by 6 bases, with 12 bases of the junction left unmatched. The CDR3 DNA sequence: TGTGCCAGCAGCACCGGGACAGGCATTTTCGGTCAGCCCCAGCATTTT. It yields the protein CASSTGTGIFGQPQHF.

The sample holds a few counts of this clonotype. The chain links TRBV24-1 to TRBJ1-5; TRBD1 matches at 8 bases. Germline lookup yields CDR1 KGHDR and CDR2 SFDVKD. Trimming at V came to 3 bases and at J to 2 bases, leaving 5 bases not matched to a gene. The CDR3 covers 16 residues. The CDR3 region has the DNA TGTGCCACCAGTGATGCAGGGGGCTCGCGCAATCAGCCCCAGCATTTT. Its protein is CATSDAGGSRNQPQHF.

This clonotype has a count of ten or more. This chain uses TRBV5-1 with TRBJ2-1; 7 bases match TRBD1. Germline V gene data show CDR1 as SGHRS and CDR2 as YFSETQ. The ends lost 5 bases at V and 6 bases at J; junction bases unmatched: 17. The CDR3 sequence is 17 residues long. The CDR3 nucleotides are TGCGCCAGCAGTCTTGGGTCGACAGGGATAGTAATCAATGAGCAGTTCTTC. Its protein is CASSLGSTGIVINEQFF.

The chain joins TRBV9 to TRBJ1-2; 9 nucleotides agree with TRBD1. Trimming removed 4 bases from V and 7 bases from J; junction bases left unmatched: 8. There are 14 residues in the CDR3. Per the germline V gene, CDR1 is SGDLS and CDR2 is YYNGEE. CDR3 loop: CASSPQDRGAGYTF. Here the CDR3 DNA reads TGTGCCAGCAGCCCCCAGGACAGGGGCGCTGGCTACACCTTC.

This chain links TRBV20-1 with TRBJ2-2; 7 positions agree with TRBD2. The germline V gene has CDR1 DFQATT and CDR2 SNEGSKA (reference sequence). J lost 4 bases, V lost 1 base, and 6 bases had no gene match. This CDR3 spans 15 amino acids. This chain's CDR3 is CSARASLASTGELFF. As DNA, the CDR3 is TGCAGTGCTAGAGCCTCACTAGCGAGCACCGGGGAGCTGTTTTTT.

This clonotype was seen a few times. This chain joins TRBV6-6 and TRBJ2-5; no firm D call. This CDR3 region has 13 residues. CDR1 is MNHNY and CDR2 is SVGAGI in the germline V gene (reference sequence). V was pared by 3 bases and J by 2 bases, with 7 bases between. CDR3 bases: TGTGCCAGCAGTTATATGTGGCAAGAGACCCAGTACTTC. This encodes CASSYMWQETQYF.

The CDR3 region has the DNA TGTGCCTGGACCCCGCAGGTGTTCGGTGAAGCTTTCTTT. This encodes CAWTPQVFGEAFF. V and J are TRBV30 and TRBJ1-1; no reliable D call. The CDR3 runs to 13 residues. Germline V gene data show CDR1 as GTSNPN and CDR2 as SVGIG (reference sequence). V was cut by 4 bases and J by 7 bases, with 16 bases left in between.

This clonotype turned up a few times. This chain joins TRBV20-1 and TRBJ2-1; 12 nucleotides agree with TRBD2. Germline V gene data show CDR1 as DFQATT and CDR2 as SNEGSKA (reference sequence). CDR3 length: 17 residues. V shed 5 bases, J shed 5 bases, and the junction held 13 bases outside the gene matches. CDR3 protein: CSALPSWTSGVNNEQFF. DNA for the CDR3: TGCAGTGCTCTCCCTTCTTGGACTAGCGGGGTAAACAATGAGCAGTTCTTC.

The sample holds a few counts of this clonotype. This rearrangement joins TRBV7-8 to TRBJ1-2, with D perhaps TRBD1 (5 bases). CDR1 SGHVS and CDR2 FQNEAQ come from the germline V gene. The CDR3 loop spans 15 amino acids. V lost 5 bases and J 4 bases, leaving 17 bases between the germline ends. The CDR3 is CASSPTGGSAYGYTF. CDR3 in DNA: TGTGCCAGCAGCCCGACGGGGGGATCTGCCTATGGCTACACCTTC.

CDR3 sequence (DNA): TGTGCCACCAGCAGAGAAGGGACAGGGATAGGCAAAAACATTCAGTACTTC. Protein product: CATSREGTGIGKNIQYF. The chain combines TRBV15 with TRBJ2-4, with 9 bases lining up with TRBD1. Germline CDR1 LNHNV, CDR2 YYDKDF (reference sequence). The CDR3 sequence is 17 residues long. Unmatched junction bases numbered 6, after V lost 0 bases and J lost 3 bases.

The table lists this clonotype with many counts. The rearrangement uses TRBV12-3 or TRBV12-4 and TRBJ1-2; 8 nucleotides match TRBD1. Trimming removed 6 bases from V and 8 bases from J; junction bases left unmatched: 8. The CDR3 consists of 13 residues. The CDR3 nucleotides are TGTGCCAGCAGCTTGGGGGACAGGAGCGGCTACACCTTC. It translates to CASSLGDRSGYTF.

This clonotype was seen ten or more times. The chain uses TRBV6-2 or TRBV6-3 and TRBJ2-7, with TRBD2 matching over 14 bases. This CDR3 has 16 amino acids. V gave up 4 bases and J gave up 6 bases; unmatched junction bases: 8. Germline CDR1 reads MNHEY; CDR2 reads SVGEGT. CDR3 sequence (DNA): TGTGCCAGCAGTTCTCGACTAGCGGGGGGGCCGGGCGAGCAGTACTTC. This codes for CASSSRLAGGPGEQYF.

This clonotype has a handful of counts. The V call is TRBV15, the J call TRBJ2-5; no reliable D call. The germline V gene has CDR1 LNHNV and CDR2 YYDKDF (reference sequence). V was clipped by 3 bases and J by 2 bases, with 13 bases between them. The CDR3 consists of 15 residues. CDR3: CATSSLPPPQETQYF. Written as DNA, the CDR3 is TGTGCCACCAGCAGCTTGCCTCCACCGCAAGAGACCCAGTACTTC. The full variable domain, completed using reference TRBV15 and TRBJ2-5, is DAMVIQNPRYQVTQFGKPVTLSCSQTLNHNVMYWYQQKSSQAPKLLFHYYDKDFNNEADTPDNFQSRRPNTSFCFLDIRSPGLGDTAMYLCATSSLPPPQETQYFGPGTRLLVL.

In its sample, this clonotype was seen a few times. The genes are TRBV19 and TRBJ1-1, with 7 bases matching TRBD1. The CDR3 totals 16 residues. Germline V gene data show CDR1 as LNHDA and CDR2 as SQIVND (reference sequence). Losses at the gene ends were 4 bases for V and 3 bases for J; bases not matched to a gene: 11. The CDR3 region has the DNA TGTGCCAGTAGTAAGGAGACAGGGAAGGACGACACTGAAGCTTTCTTT. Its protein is CASSKETGKDDTEAFF.

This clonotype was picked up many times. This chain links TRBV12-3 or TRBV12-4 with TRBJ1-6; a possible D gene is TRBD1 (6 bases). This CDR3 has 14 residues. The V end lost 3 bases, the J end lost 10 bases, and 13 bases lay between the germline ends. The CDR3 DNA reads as TGTGCCAGCAGTTTGGGGGCTACGGGATCACCCCTCCACTTT. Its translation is CASSLGATGSPLHF.

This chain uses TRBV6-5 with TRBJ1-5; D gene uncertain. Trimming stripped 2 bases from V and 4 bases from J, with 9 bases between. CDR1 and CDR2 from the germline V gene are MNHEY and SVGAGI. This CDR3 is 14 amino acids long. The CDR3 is CASSYGGFNQPQHF. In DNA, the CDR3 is TGTGCCAGCAGTTACGGCGGTTTTAATCAGCCCCAGCATTTT.

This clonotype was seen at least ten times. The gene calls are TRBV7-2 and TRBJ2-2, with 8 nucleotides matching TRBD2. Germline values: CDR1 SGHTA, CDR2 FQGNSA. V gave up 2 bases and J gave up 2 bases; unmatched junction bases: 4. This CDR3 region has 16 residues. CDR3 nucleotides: TGTGCCAGCAGCTTAATTGGACTAGCCAACACCGGGGAGCTGTTTTTT. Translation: CASSLIGLANTGELFF.

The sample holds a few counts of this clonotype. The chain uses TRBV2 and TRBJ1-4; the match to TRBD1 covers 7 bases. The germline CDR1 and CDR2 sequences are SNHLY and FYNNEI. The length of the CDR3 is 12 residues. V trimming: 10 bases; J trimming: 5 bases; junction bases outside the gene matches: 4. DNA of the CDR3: TGTGCCACGGGGACAGACAATGAAAAACTGTTTTTT. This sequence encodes CATGTDNEKLFF.

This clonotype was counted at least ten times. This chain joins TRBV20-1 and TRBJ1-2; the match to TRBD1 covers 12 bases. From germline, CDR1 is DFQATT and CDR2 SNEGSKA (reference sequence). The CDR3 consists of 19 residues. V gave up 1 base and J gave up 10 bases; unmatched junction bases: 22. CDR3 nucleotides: TGCAGTGCTAGAGGGCCTTTAGGGACAGGGGGCGCGGGGGGCCCGCTCTACACCTTC. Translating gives CSARGPLGTGGAGGPLYTF.

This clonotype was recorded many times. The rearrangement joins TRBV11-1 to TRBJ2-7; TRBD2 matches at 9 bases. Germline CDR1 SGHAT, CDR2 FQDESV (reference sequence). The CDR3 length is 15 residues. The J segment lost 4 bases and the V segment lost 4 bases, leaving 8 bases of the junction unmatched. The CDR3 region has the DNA TGTGCCAGCAGCTCCACCGGGACTAGCTGGTACGAGCAGTACTTC. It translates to CASSSTGTSWYEQYF.

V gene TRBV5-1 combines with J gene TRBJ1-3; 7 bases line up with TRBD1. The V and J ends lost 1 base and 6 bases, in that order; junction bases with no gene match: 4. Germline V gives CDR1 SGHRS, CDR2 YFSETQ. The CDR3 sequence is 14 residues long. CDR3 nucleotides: TGCGCCAGCAGCTTGCAGGGGGTCGAAAACACCATATATTTT. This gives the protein CASSLQGVENTIYF.

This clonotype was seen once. The CDR3 is CATGRESSYNEQFF. The CDR3 DNA reads TGTGCCACGGGTAGGGAGAGCTCCTACAATGAGCAGTTCTTC. The chain recombines TRBV2 with TRBJ2-1; a possible D gene is TRBD2 (5 bases). The CDR3 totals 14 residues. The V and J ends lost 10 bases and 0 bases respectively, with 13 bases between them. Per the germline V gene, CDR1 is SNHLY and CDR2 is FYNNEI.

The CDR3 spells CASSQEGEIRLAGATYNEQFF. DNA of the CDR3: TGTGCCAGCAGCCAAGAGGGGGAAATCAGACTAGCGGGGGCCACCTACAATGAGCAGTTCTTC. This chain connects TRBV3-1 to TRBJ2-1; 12 nucleotides match TRBD2. The CDR3 contains 21 residues. Losses at the gene ends were 0 bases for V and 2 bases for J; bases not matched to a gene: 14. Germline V gene data show CDR1 as LGHDT and CDR2 as YNNKEL (reference sequence).

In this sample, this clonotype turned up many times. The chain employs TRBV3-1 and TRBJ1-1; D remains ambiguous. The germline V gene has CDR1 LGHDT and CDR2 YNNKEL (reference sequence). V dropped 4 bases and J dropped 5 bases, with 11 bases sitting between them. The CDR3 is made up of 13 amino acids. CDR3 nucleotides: TGTGCCAGCAGCCCAGCACTGGATACTGAAGCTTTCTTT. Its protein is CASSPALDTEAFF.

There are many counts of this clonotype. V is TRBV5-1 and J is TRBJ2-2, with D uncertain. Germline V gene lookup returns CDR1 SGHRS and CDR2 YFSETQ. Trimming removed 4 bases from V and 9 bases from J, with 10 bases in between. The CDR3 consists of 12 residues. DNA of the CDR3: TGCGCCAGCAGCCGAGATCTAAGGGAGCTGTTTTTT. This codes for CASSRDLRELFF.

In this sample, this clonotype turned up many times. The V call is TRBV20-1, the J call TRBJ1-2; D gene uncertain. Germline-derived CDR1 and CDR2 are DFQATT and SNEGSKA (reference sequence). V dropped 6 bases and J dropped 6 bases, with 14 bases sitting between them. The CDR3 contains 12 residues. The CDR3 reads CSAGRRTDGYTF. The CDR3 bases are TGCAGTGCCGGACGAAGGACCGATGGCTACACCTTC.

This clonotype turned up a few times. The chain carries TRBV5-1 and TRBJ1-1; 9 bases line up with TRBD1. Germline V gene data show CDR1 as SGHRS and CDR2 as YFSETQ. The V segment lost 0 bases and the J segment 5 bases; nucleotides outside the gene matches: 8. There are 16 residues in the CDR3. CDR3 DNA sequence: TGCGCCAGCAGCTTGGGGGGGACAGGGTCCCGTACTGAAGCTTTCTTT. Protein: CASSLGGTGSRTEAFF.

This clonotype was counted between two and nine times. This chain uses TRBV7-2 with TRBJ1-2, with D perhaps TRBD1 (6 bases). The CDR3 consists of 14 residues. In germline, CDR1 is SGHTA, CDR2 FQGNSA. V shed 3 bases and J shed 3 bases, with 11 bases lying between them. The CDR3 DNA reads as TGTGCCAGCAGCTTTACAGGGTTGGACTATGGCTACACCTTC. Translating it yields CASSFTGLDYGYTF.

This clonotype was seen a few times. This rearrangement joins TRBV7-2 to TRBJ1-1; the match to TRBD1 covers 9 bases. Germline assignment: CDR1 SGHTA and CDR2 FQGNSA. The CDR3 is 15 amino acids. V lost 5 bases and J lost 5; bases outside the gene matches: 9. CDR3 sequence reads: CASSTRPGTGTEAFF. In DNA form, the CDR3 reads TGTGCCAGCAGCACCCGACCCGGGACAGGGACTGAAGCTTTCTTT.

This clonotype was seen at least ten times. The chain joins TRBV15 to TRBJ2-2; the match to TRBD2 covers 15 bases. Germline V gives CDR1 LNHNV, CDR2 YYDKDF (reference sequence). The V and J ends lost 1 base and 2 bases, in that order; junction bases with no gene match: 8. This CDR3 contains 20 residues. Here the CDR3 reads CATSRAMGLAGGGNTGELFF. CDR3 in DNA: TGTGCCACCAGCAGAGCGATGGGACTAGCGGGGGGCGGTAACACCGGGGAGCTGTTTTTT.

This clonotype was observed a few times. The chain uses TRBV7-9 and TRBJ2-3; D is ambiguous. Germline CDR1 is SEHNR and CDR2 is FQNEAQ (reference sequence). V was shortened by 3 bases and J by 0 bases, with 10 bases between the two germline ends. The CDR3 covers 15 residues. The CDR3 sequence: CASSFGRASTDTQYF. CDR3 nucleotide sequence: TGTGCCAGCAGCTTTGGAAGGGCTAGCACAGATACGCAGTATTTT.